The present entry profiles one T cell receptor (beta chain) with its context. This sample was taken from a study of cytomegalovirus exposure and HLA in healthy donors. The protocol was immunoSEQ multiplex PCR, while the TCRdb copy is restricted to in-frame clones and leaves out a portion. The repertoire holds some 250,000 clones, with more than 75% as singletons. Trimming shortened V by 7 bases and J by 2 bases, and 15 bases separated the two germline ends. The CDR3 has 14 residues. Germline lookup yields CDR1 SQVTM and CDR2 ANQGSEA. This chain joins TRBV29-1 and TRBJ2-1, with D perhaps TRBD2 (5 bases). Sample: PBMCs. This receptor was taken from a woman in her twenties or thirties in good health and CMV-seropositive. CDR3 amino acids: CSGFGSFTYNEQFF. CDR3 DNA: TGCAGCGGATTTGGGAGTTTCACCTACAATGAGCAGTTCTTC.